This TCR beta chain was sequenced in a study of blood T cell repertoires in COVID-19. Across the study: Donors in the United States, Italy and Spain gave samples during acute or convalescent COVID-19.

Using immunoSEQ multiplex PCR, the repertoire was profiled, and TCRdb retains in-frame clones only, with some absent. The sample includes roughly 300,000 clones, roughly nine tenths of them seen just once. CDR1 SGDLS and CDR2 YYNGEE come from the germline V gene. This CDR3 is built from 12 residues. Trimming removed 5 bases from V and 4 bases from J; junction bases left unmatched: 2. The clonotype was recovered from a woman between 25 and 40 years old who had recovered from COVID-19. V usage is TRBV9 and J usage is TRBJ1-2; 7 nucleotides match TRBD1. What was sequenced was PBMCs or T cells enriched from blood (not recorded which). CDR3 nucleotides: TGTGCCAGCAGTGGGGACAGCTATGGCTACACCTTC. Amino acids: CASSGDSYGYTF.